This entry lists 22 T cell receptor beta chains sequenced from one sample in a study of T cells after yellow fever vaccination. TCRdb passed the 5' RACE reads through MiXCR, listing each CDR3 protein once. The data contain around 600,000 distinct CDR3 sequences, about 12% of them singletons. The sequencing here drew on PBMCs, taken on the day of the yellow fever booster vaccination. All receptors come from a man aged 25-45 years who received the YFV17D yellow fever vaccine.

This clonotype appeared a few times. V and J are TRBV6-1 and TRBJ2-2, with a weak D call TRBD1 (5 bases). Germline-derived CDR1 and CDR2 are MNHNS and SASEGT. There are 15 residues in the CDR3. Trimming shortened V by 2 bases and J by 3 bases, and 10 bases separated the two germline ends. CDR3 nucleotides: TGTGCCAGCAGTGAAATGCAGGGATACACCGGGGAGCTGTTTTTT. Encoded protein: CASSEMQGYTGELFF.

The V and J genes are TRBV7-2 and TRBJ2-7; 7 positions agree with TRBD1. Unmatched junction bases numbered 7, after V lost 2 bases and J lost 3 bases. The CDR3 has 15 amino acids. Looked up from germline, CDR1 is SGHTA and CDR2 is FQGNSA. Here the CDR3 reads CASSLTTDRVYEQYF. The CDR3 coding sequence is TGTGCCAGCAGCTTAACTACCGACAGGGTCTACGAGCAGTACTTC. Full variable domain (rest looked up from reference TRBV7-2 and TRBJ2-7): GAGVSQSPSNKVTEKGKDVELRCDPISGHTALYWYRQSLGQGLEFLIYFQGNSAPDKSGLPSDRFSAERTGGSVSTLTIQRTQQEDSAVYLCASSLTTDRVYEQYFGPGTRLTVT.

V usage is TRBV10-2 and J usage is TRBJ1-6, with 12 bases lining up with TRBD1. This CDR3 has 15 amino acids. Germline lookup yields CDR1 WSHSY and CDR2 SAAADI. V was pared by 6 bases and J by 5 bases, with 2 bases of the junction left unmatched. CDR3 in amino acids: CASRGQGADNSPLHF. The CDR3 DNA reads TGCGCCAGCAGGGGACAGGGGGCGGATAATTCACCCCTCCACTTT.

The count of this clonotype is one. The chain joins TRBV5-1 to TRBJ2-3; D call uncertain. The CDR3 extends over 13 amino acids. Germline CDR1 SGHRS, CDR2 YFSETQ. V was pared by 6 bases and J by 5 bases, with 13 bases between. The DNA of the CDR3 is TGCGCCAGCACCCGGACCTCACAAGATACGCAGTATTTT. Protein sequence: CASTRTSQDTQYF.

The CDR3 DNA reads TGTGCCAGCAGCGTGAGCCGGGGCACGTGGAATGAGCAGTTCTTC. Amino acids: CASSVSRGTWNEQFF. The V call is TRBV11-2, the J call TRBJ2-1; D is possibly TRBD1 or TRBD2 (5 bases each). The germline V and J ends were trimmed by 5 bases and 7 bases, with 18 bases remaining between them. Looked up from germline, CDR1 is SGHAT and CDR2 is FQNNGV. The CDR3 has 15 residues.

This clonotype has a handful of counts. The chain is built from TRBV20-1 and TRBJ2-7; 9 bases map to TRBD2. Germline V CDR1 and CDR2: DFQATT, SNEGSKA (reference sequence). The CDR3 length is 15 residues. V was clipped by 6 bases and J by 3 bases; unmatched bases: 12. The chain's CDR3 is CSASQAGGKNYEQYF. In DNA, the CDR3 is TGCAGTGCATCACAGGCGGGGGGGAAGAACTACGAGCAGTACTTC.

This chain connects TRBV7-2 to TRBJ2-2; D is undetermined. V dropped 4 bases and J dropped 8 bases, with 11 bases sitting between them. The germline gives CDR1 SGHTA, CDR2 FQGNSA. The CDR3 totals 13 residues. The CDR3 reads CASSSTIGGELFF. In DNA, the CDR3 is TGTGCCAGCAGCTCAACCATCGGTGGGGAGCTGTTTTTT. Full variable domain (rest looked up from reference TRBV7-2 and TRBJ2-2): GAGVSQSPSNKVTEKGKDVELRCDPISGHTALYWYRQSLGQGLEFLIYFQGNSAPDKSGLPSDRFSAERTGGSVSTLTIQRTQQEDSAVYLCASSSTIGGELFFGEGSRLTVL.

This clonotype has a handful of counts. V gene TRBV10-3 combines with J gene TRBJ2-1, with 7 bases matching TRBD2. Per germline, CDR1 ENHRY and CDR2 SYGVKD. There are 14 residues in the CDR3. V dropped 8 bases and J dropped 6; count of bases not matched to a gene: 10. CDR3 region: CAIATRDYVNEQFF. In nucleotides, the CDR3 is TGTGCCATCGCAACCCGGGACTACGTCAATGAGCAGTTCTTC.

The V call is TRBV4-3, the J call TRBJ2-3; 13 bases are shared with TRBD2. Trimming at V came to 7 bases and at J to 4 bases, leaving 5 bases not matched to a gene. The CDR3 length is 15 residues. CDR1 is LGHNA, CDR2 YSLEER, per germline. CDR3 in amino acids: CASKSGLAGADTQYF. The CDR3 nucleotides read TGCGCCAGCAAATCCGGACTAGCGGGGGCAGATACGCAGTATTTT.

This chain connects TRBV6-5 to TRBJ2-2; 12 nucleotides line up with TRBD2. Germline V gives CDR1 MNHEY, CDR2 SVGAGI. J gave up 5 bases and V 8 bases, and 12 bases lay outside the gene matches. The CDR3 is 17 amino acids. The CDR3 DNA is TGTGCCAGCGTTAGACTAGCGGGAGCTGTAGGAACCGGGGAGCTGTTTTTT. This codes for CASVRLAGAVGTGELFF.

This clonotype is a singleton in its sample. The J gene is TRBJ2-3, the V gene TRBV5-1; no definite D call. Per germline, CDR1 SGHRS and CDR2 YFSETQ. CDR3 size: 17 residues. The germline V and J ends were trimmed by 0 bases and 3 bases, with 17 bases remaining between them. DNA of the CDR3: TGCGCCAGCAGCTTGGCGGGCAGAGTGGGCCGTACAGATACGCAGTATTTT. Translation: CASSLAGRVGRTDTQYF.

The chain combines TRBV28 with TRBJ2-6, with D tentatively TRBD2 (5 bases). Germline V CDR1 and CDR2: MDHEN, SYDVKM. V gave up 7 bases and J gave up 1 base, with 11 bases separating them. The CDR3 consists of 15 residues. The CDR3 spells CASTPGSSGANVLTF. In DNA, the CDR3 is TGTGCCAGCACCCCGGGAAGTTCTGGGGCCAACGTCCTGACTTTC.

This chain links TRBV30 with TRBJ2-7; TRBD2 agrees at 7 bases. The V gene end was trimmed by 0 bases and the J gene end by 9 bases; junction bases not matched to a gene: 5. In germline, CDR1 is GTSNPN, CDR2 SVGIG (reference sequence). The CDR3 runs 12 residues. The CDR3 DNA reads TGTGCCTGGAGTGTCGGGGGGAGGGGGCAGTACTTC. This translates into CAWSVGGRGQYF.

This clonotype was observed a few times. The V and J genes are TRBV5-5 and TRBJ1-1; no clear D gene. CDR1 SGHKS and CDR2 YYEKEE come from the germline V gene (reference sequence). This CDR3 is built from 15 residues. V was trimmed by 1 base and J by 4 bases, leaving 14 bases between them. The CDR3 reads CASSLYGFASTEAFF. In DNA form, the CDR3 reads TGTGCCAGCAGCTTGTACGGCTTCGCCAGCACTGAAGCTTTCTTT.

J is TRBJ2-1 and V is TRBV18; 9 nucleotides match TRBD2. The germline gives CDR1 KGHSH, CDR2 LQKENI. The CDR3 totals 15 residues. Trimming removed 3 bases from V and 10 bases from J; junction bases left unmatched: 10. CDR3 sequence (DNA): TGTGCCAGCTCACCGACCGCTTTAGCGGGAGTGGAGCAGTTCTTC. This translates into CASSPTALAGVEQFF.

This clonotype was recorded many times. This chain connects TRBV20-1 to TRBJ2-1; D gene uncertain. The CDR3 totals 14 residues. The germline V gene encodes CDR1 DFQATT and CDR2 SNEGSKA (reference sequence). Deletions cut 3 bases from V and 4 bases from J, with 13 bases between. CDR3 region: CSARGPVLYNEQFF. The DNA of the CDR3 is TGCAGTGCTAGGGGCCCGGTCCTTTACAATGAGCAGTTCTTC.

This clonotype was seen at least ten times. The chain employs TRBV12-3 or TRBV12-4 and TRBJ2-4, with 9 bases lining up with TRBD2. The J segment lost 0 bases and the V segment lost 4 bases, leaving 7 bases of the junction unmatched. This CDR3 has 17 amino acids. CDR3 nucleotides: TGTGCCAGCAGTTCCCTGGGCGGGAGGGCAGCCAAAAACATTCAGTACTTC. Translation: CASSSLGGRAAKNIQYF.

The chain has TRBV7-9 and TRBJ2-4; 8 nucleotides line up with TRBD1. CDR3 length: 15 residues. Germline CDR1 SEHNR, CDR2 FQNEAQ (reference sequence). Trimming at V came to 5 bases and at J to 8 bases, leaving 11 bases not matched to a gene. CDR3 nucleotides: TGTGCCAGCAGCCCGGGGACAGGTGTATTGGACATTCAGTACTTC. Protein sequence: CASSPGTGVLDIQYF.

This clonotype showed up just a few times. The rearrangement joins TRBV12-3 or TRBV12-4 to TRBJ2-7; D ambiguous. The CDR3 has 13 amino acids. V was pared by 3 bases and J by 3 bases, with 9 bases between. CDR3 sequence: CASSLLSNYEQYF. The CDR3 DNA is TGTGCCAGCAGTTTGCTGAGTAACTACGAGCAGTACTTC.

Many counts were recorded for this clonotype. This chain's CDR3 is CATSGQTNTGELFF. CDR3 bases: TGTGCCACCTCGGGACAAACGAACACCGGGGAGCTGTTTTTT. The V gene is TRBV27, the J gene TRBJ2-2, with D possibly being TRBD1 (6 bases). Germline V gives CDR1 MNHEY, CDR2 SMNVEV (reference sequence). Trimming stripped 10 bases from V and 0 bases from J, with 12 bases between. This CDR3 contains 14 residues.

This chain uses TRBV6-2 or TRBV6-3 with TRBJ1-2, with D possibly TRBD1 on 6 matching bases. V was pared by 7 bases and J by 3 bases, with 15 bases between. CDR3 length: 14 amino acids. Germline V gives CDR1 MNHEY, CDR2 SVGEGT. For the CDR3, the DNA is TGTGCCAGCATCCCAACGGCAGGGGACTATGGCTACACCTTC. This sequence encodes CASIPTAGDYGYTF.

The rearrangement joins TRBV20-1 to TRBJ1-2; maybe TRBD1 (6 bases). Deletions cut 3 bases from V and 1 base from J, with 18 bases between. Germline CDR1 and CDR2: DFQATT and SNEGSKA (reference sequence). The CDR3 is 16 amino acids. CDR3 DNA sequence: TGCAGTGCTAGCCCTCGACGGGGGCTTATTAACTATGGCTACACCTTC. Amino acid sequence: CSASPRRGLINYGYTF.